Detailed here is one TCR beta chain. The antigen remains undetermined. A read error may produce the germline difference seen at one junction end. The data were taken from a study of tumor-infiltrating lymphocytes in primary liver carcinoma. Study at large: All patients, whether men or women, fell within 30 to 69 years of age.

The study's findings and limits: Pairs of tumor regions overlapped more than tumor-adjacent and tumor-blood pairs did.

Reverse transcription of approximately 500 ng total RNA with a constant-region primer produced TCR beta cDNA. Sequencing libraries for TCR beta derived from three nested multiplex PCR rounds that used slightly modified ARM-PCR. In the first two PCR rounds, TRBV1-TRBV30 forward primers were paired with a C-beta reverse primer, and each round lasted nine to ten cycles. MiXCR, applied by TCRdb to the multiplex PCR reads, yields one record per CDR3 protein. In the table there are about 120,000 distinct CDR3 sequences, roughly 75% of which are singletons. Germline assignment: CDR1 SGHAT and CDR2 FQNNGV. This CDR3 region has 15 residues. Each 20-30 mg portion of unsorted bulk tissue served as the source for co-extraction of RNA and DNA. Primary liver carcinomas in the patients were surgically resected. None of the patients had received treatment, and all had chronic HBV infection.

Material: tumor-adjacent normal liver tissue. This clonotype was sampled from a woman aged 60-75 years with primary liver carcinoma and hepatitis B virus infection. The chain uses TRBV11-2 and TRBJ1-6; no clear D. The CDR3 coding sequence is TGTGCCATCAGTTTAGAAAGCCGGTATAATTCACCCCTCCACTTC. Translated, it gives CAISLESRYNSPLHF.